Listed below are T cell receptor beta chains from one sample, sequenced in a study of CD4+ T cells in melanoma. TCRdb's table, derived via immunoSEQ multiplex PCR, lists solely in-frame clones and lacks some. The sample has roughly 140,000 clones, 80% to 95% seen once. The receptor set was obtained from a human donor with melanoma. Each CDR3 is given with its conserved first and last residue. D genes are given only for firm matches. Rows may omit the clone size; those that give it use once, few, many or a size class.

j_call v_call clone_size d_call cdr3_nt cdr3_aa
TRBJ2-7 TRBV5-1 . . TGCGCCAGCAGCTTACTTCCCGAAAGCTCCTACGAGCAGTACTTC CASSLLPESSYEQYF
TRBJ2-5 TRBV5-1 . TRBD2 TGCGCCAGCAGCTGGCCCCCCTTAGCGGGGGGGGCCCAAGAGACCCAGTACTTC CASSWPPLAGGAQETQYF
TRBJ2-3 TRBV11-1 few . TGTGCCAGCAGCTTGTCGGGGGGCACAGATACGCAGTATTTT CASSLSGGTDTQYF
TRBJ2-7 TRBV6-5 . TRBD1 TGTGCCAGCAGTCAATACAGGGGAATCTACGAGCAGTACTTC CASSQYRGIYEQYF
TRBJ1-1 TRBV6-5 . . TGTGCTTCGCGGCGGGGGGGGGCAGGGACTGAAGCTTTCTTT CASRRGGAGTEAFF
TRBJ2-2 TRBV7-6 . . TGTGCCAGCAGCCAGGAGGGGTTCGGGGAGCTGTTTTTT CASSQEGFGELFF
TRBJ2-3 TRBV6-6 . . TGTGCCAGCAGTTACTCTGGCGCAGATACGCAGTATTTT CASSYSGADTQYF
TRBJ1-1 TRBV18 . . TGTGCCAGCTCACCACCGACAGGAAAGAACACTGAAGCTTTCTTT CASSPPTGKNTEAFF
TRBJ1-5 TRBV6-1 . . TGTGCCAGCAGTGATTCTGCACAAATTCAGCCCCAGCATTTT CASSDSAQIQPQHF
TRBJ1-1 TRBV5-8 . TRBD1 TGTGCCAGCAGCCCTAACAGGGGGACTGAAGCTTTCTTT CASSPNRGTEAFF
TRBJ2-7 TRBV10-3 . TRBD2 TGTGCCATCAATAGCGGGGGCTACGAGCAGTACTTC CAINSGGYEQYF
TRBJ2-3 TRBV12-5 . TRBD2 TGTGCTAGTGGCTTGGGACTAGCGGCCTCAGCAGATACGCAGTATTTT CASGLGLAASADTQYF
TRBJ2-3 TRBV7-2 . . TGTGCCAGCAGCTTAGGGACAAGGGATACGCAGTATTTT CASSLGTRDTQYF
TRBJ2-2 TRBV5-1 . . TGCGCCAGCAGCGCCGGGACAAGGAACACCGGGGAGCTGTTTTTT CASSAGTRNTGELFF
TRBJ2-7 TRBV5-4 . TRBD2 TGTGCCAGCAGCTCCCTCCAGCGGGGGGCCTACGAGCAGTACTTC CASSSLQRGAYEQYF
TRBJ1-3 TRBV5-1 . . TGCGCCAGCAGCTTGGGCGAAAGCTCTGGAAACACCATATATTTT CASSLGESSGNTIYF
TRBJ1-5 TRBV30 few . TGTGCCTGGAGTGTAGCAGGGAGTCAGCCCCAGCATTTT CAWSVAGSQPQHF
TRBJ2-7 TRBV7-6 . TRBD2 TGTGCCAGCAGCCAACTAGCCTGGGTAGCGGGGGGGCACTACGAGCAGTACTTC CASSQLAWVAGGHYEQYF
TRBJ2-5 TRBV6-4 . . TGTGCCAGCAGTGACAAGAGCAGGGGCACCGGGGAGACCCAGTACTTC CASSDKSRGTGETQYF